One and the same sample provided the 30 T cell receptor beta chains below, sequenced in a study of regulatory T cells in long-lasting Graves disease. CDR3-region Arm-PCR and iRepertoire HTBI primers produced the TCR beta libraries. TCRdb used MiXCR to reprocess the multiplex PCR reads, holding one entry per CDR3 protein. The top ten clones hold 10% to 15% of a sample with around 450,000 distinct CDR3 sequences, around 15% of them seen once. The time point is: newly diagnosed GD, antithyroid drugs for less than 3 months. Preparation of the TCR library used RNA extracted from PBMCs. The same sample was also studied in work on T cells in Graves' hyperthyroidism and ophthalmopathy.

Sequenced material: peripheral blood mononuclear cells (PBMCs), taken at new diagnosis, from a patient treated with antithyroid drugs. These receptors were taken from a man aged 35 to 55 with Graves disease.

This clonotype turned up a few times. J is TRBJ2-1 and V is TRBV11-2; the D is unclear. This CDR3 has 12 amino acids. The V gene lost 5 bases and the J gene lost 8 bases, with 10 bases spanning the gap. Per the germline V gene, CDR1 is SGHAT and CDR2 is FQNNGV. This CDR3 reads CASSRIMDEQFF. The CDR3 region has the DNA TGTGCCAGCAGCCGTATTATGGATGAGCAGTTCTTC.

The chain is built from TRBV7-9 and TRBJ1-6, with D uncertain. Germline V gene sequence: CDR1 SEHNR, CDR2 FQNEAQ (reference sequence). This CDR3 comprises 14 residues. V lost 5 bases and J 5 bases, leaving 10 bases between the germline ends. CDR3 bases: TGTGCCAGCAGCCTAGACGTACATAATTCACCCCTCCACTTT. Its translation is CASSLDVHNSPLHF.

This clonotype turned up a few times. The V gene is TRBV2, the J gene TRBJ2-2, with D hard to call. CDR3 length: 15 amino acids. Looked up from germline, CDR1 is SNHLY and CDR2 is FYNNEI. With 2 bases removed from V and 0 bases from J, the gap between germline ends came to 7 bases. The CDR3 region has the DNA TGTGCCAGCAGTGAATTCAGGACGAACACCGGGGAGCTGTTTTTT. Its protein product is CASSEFRTNTGELFF.

V usage is TRBV28 and J usage is TRBJ1-2; the D gene is possibly TRBD1 (5 bases). Germline values: CDR1 MDHEN, CDR2 SYDVKM. Trimming took off 2 bases at V and 8 bases at J, with 15 bases between the two ends. There are 14 residues in the CDR3. As DNA, the CDR3 is TGTGCCAGCAGTTTAAAAGCGGGGCAGAGCGGCTACACCTTC. It is translated as CASSLKAGQSGYTF.

The chain employs TRBV6-1 and TRBJ1-1, with a possible D match to TRBD1 (5 bases). The germline V gene encodes CDR1 MNHNS and CDR2 SASEGT. Trimming shortened V by 3 bases and J by 5 bases, and 19 bases separated the two germline ends. The length of the CDR3 is 16 residues. This CDR3 reads CASSDTGRPARTEAFF. CDR3 nucleotide sequence: TGTGCCAGCAGTGACACGGGACGGCCGGCCAGGACTGAAGCTTTCTTT.

In this sample, this clonotype turned up a few times. This clone may be a read error of a much larger clone one base away. V and J are TRBV6-1 and TRBJ2-7, with unresolved D. The V and J ends lost 5 bases and 6 bases respectively, with 14 bases between them. This CDR3 has 13 residues. Germline V gene lookup returns CDR1 MNHNS and CDR2 SASEGT. The DNA of the CDR3 is TGTGCCAGCAGTATCGGCACCCTTCTCGAGCAGTACTTC. This codes for CASSIGTLLEQYF.

This clonotype was counted between two and nine times. The chain employs TRBV19 and TRBJ1-1; the D is unclear. The CDR3 length is 15 residues. Trimming took 6 bases from V and 4 from J, leaving 18 bases between them. Germline V gene lookup returns CDR1 LNHDA and CDR2 SQIVND (reference sequence). The CDR3 DNA reads as TGTGCCAGTAGGCCATTTGGGCGAACCATCACTGAAGCTTTCTTT. Amino acids: CASRPFGRTITEAFF.

This clonotype has ten or more counts. The chain couples TRBV7-6 to TRBJ2-1, with 11 bases identical to TRBD2. The CDR3 extends over 15 amino acids. The germline V gene encodes CDR1 SGHVS and CDR2 FNYEAQ. J lost 6 bases, V lost 0 bases, and 1 base had no gene match. CDR3 in amino acids: CASSLASGRVNEQFF. The CDR3 region has the DNA TGTGCCAGCAGCTTAGCTAGCGGGAGGGTCAATGAGCAGTTCTTC.

This clonotype came up many times. The chain couples TRBV2 to TRBJ1-1, with 7 bases identical to TRBD1. The length of the CDR3 is 14 residues. Germline V gives CDR1 SNHLY, CDR2 FYNNEI. V lost 4 bases, J lost 4 bases, and 6 bases stayed unmatched. The chain's CDR3 is CASSGQGWSTEAFF. In DNA, the CDR3 is TGTGCCAGCAGTGGACAGGGTTGGAGCACTGAAGCTTTCTTT.

This clonotype showed up many times. This rearrangement joins TRBV7-9 to TRBJ2-1, with 7 bases aligning to TRBD2. There are 18 residues in the CDR3. The V gene's germline CDR1 is SEHNR and CDR2 FQNEAQ (reference sequence). J was trimmed by 3 bases and V by 1 base; bases with no gene match: 12. Written as DNA, the CDR3 is TGTGCCAGCAGCTTAGGTTCGTCTAGCGGAGGTCTCTACAATGAGCAGTTCTTC. It translates to CASSLGSSSGGLYNEQFF.

This clonotype was picked up many times. The rearrangement joins TRBV28 to TRBJ2-1, with D perhaps TRBD1 (6 bases). Looked up from germline, CDR1 is MDHEN and CDR2 is SYDVKM. This CDR3 comprises 10 residues. Trimming removed 8 bases at V and 15 bases at J, with 14 bases between. The CDR3 loop is CASADSRRFF. CDR3 nucleotides: TGTGCCAGCGCGGACAGCCGGCGGTTCTTC.

The chain is built from TRBV2 and TRBJ2-7; D is possibly TRBD2 (5 bases). The CDR3 is 12 amino acids. Trimming pared 6 bases from V and 0 bases from J, leaving 6 bases between. Germline V lookup: CDR1 SNHLY, CDR2 FYNNEI. The CDR3: CASREASYEQYF. The CDR3, as DNA: TGTGCCAGCAGGGAGGCCTCCTACGAGCAGTACTTC.

There are a few counts of this clonotype. As DNA, the CDR3 is TGCAGTGCTAGTAGGCTACAGGATGCAACTAATGAAAAACTGTTTTTT. It encodes CSASRLQDATNEKLFF. The J gene is TRBJ1-4, the V gene TRBV20-1, with D possibly matching TRBD1 (5 bases). The length of the CDR3 is 16 residues. Deletions cut 3 bases from V and 0 bases from J, with 14 bases between. From germline, CDR1 is DFQATT and CDR2 SNEGSKA (reference sequence).

V and J are TRBV10-2 and TRBJ2-7; possible D gene TRBD2, 5 bases. The CDR3 is 13 amino acids. Germline CDR1 reads WSHSY; CDR2 reads SAAADI. The V end lost 7 bases, the J end lost 5 bases, and 15 bases lay between the germline ends. CDR3 residues: CASIPSGSNEQYF. The CDR3 region has the DNA TGCGCCAGCATTCCATCGGGGAGTAACGAGCAGTACTTC.

This clonotype was picked up many times. This rearrangement joins TRBV14 to TRBJ2-1; the D call may be TRBD1 or TRBD2 (5 bases each). This CDR3 spans 14 amino acids. V gave up 4 bases and J gave up 8 bases, with 15 bases separating them. The germline gives CDR1 SGHDN, CDR2 FVKESK. CDR3 nucleotides: TGTGCCAGCAGCCGAAGGGGACGGGGCGATGAGCAGTTCTTC. Translation: CASSRRGRGDEQFF.

Comments on this clonotype: The junction differs from germline at one of its ends, possibly a read error. CDR3 sequence reads: CASSLRAGFSNQPQRF. In DNA form, the CDR3 reads TGTGCCAGCAGTTTAAGGGCAGGGTTTAGCAATCAGCCCCAGCGTTTT. This chain uses TRBV28 with TRBJ1-5, with D maybe TRBD1 (5 bases). CDR1 and CDR2 from the germline V gene are MDHEN and SYDVKM. The CDR3 runs to 16 residues.

This clonotype was observed many times. The chain links TRBV25-1 to TRBJ2-5; TRBD2 agrees at 11 bases. CDR1 and CDR2 (germline): MGHDK, SYGVNS. CDR3 length: 16 residues. V was clipped by 5 bases and J by 0 bases; unmatched bases: 5. CDR3 loop: CASSLAGGLDQETQYF. CDR3 DNA sequence: TGTGCCAGCAGTCTAGCGGGAGGACTAGACCAAGAGACCCAGTACTTC.

This clonotype was recorded many times. The rearrangement joins TRBV2 to TRBJ2-1; 7 positions agree with TRBD1. V lost 0 bases and J lost 6; bases outside the gene matches: 8. CDR3 size: 16 residues. Germline V gene lookup returns CDR1 SNHLY and CDR2 FYNNEI. CDR3 residues: CASSEAPGQTGNEQFF. CDR3 nucleotides: TGTGCCAGCAGTGAAGCCCCGGGACAGACCGGCAATGAGCAGTTCTTC.

This clonotype was seen a single time. The junction differs from germline at one of its ends, possibly a read error. V gene TRBV27 combines with J gene TRBJ1-1; 7 bases fit TRBD1. CDR1 MNHEY and CDR2 SMNVEV come from the germline V gene (reference sequence). This CDR3 has 14 amino acids. CDR3 sequence reads: CASSLAGGRTGAFF. In nucleotides, the CDR3 is TGTGCCAGCAGTTTAGCAGGGGGACGGACTGGAGCTTTCTTT.

This clonotype was seen many times. This rearrangement joins TRBV28 to TRBJ2-7, with D perhaps being TRBD1 or TRBD2 (5 bases each). The V end was cut by 8 bases, the J end by 1 base, with 9 bases between. CDR1 is MDHEN and CDR2 is SYDVKM in the germline V gene. The CDR3 is made up of 12 amino acids. For the CDR3, the DNA is TGTGCCAGCGGGGACCCGTCCTACGAGCAGTACTTC. Its translation: CASGDPSYEQYF. Full variable domain (missing parts from reference TRBV28 and TRBJ2-7): DVKVTQSSRYLVKRTGEKVFLECVQDMDHENMFWYRQDPGLGLRLIYFSYDVKMKEKGDIPEGYSVSREKKERFSLILESASTNQTSMYLCASGDPSYEQYFGPGTRLTVT.

In nucleotides, the CDR3 is TGTGCCACAGGGTTTTACGCTGAAGCTTTCTTT. The encoded protein is CATGFYAEAFF. The chain couples TRBV2 to TRBJ1-1; a weak D match, TRBD1 (5 bases). In germline, CDR1 is SNHLY, CDR2 FYNNEI. Between the trimmed V and J ends, which lost 10 bases and 6 bases, there was a span of 12 bases. The CDR3 loop spans 11 amino acids.

This clonotype was seen more than once but under ten times. A junction end diverges from the germline sequence, so it may reflect a read error. The chain employs TRBV11-2 and TRBJ2-6; 12 bases are a match to TRBD1. CDR1 is SGHAT and CDR2 is FQNNGV in the germline V gene. The CDR3 extends over 19 amino acids. This CDR3 reads CASSSPGQGAPEGANVLTF. Written as DNA, the CDR3 is TGTGCCAGCAGCTCCCCGGGACAGGGGGCGCCGGAAGGGGCTAACGTCCTGACTTTC.

Concerning this clonotype itself: A much larger clone differs from this one at a single base, so this may be a read error. This CDR3 fails to terminate in the conserved phenylalanine or tryptophan, so it likely reflects a read error. This rearrangement joins TRBV7-8 to TRBJ2-2; perhaps TRBD1 as D (5 bases). Between the trimmed V and J ends, which lost 5 bases and 0 bases, there was a span of 10 bases. The CDR3 is 15 amino acids. Per the germline V gene, CDR1 is SGHVS and CDR2 is FQNEAQ. In nucleotides, the CDR3 is TGTGCCAGCAGCATCCCGACAGCGAACACCGGGGAGCTGTTTTTG. Amino acids: CASSIPTANTGELFL.

This clonotype was counted many times. V usage is TRBV18 and J usage is TRBJ1-1; D call uncertain. This CDR3 has 15 residues. Trimming shortened V by 0 bases and J by 2 bases, and 10 bases separated the two germline ends. Germline V gene sequence: CDR1 KGHSH, CDR2 LQKENI. The DNA of the CDR3 is TGTGCCAGCTCACCACCGGGCAGGACCAACACTGAAGCTTTCTTT. This codes for CASSPPGRTNTEAFF.

There are many counts of this clonotype. This chain links TRBV28 with TRBJ2-3; D is uncertain. Trimming pared 6 bases from V and 2 bases from J, leaving 15 bases between. Germline V lookup: CDR1 MDHEN, CDR2 SYDVKM. The CDR3 covers 15 residues. The CDR3 DNA sequence: TGTGCCAGCAGAACCGCGAAACCAGCCACAGATACGCAGTATTTT. Translation gives CASRTAKPATDTQYF.

There are a few counts of this clonotype. The chain has TRBV29-1 and TRBJ1-4; the D is unclear. The CDR3 contains 12 residues. Trimming removed 4 bases at V and 4 bases at J, with 7 bases between. Germline loops: CDR1 SQVTM, CDR2 ANQGSEA. The CDR3 nucleotides are TGCAGCGTTGGGCAGATTAATGAAAAACTGTTTTTT. Translated, it gives CSVGQINEKLFF.

This clonotype was observed at least ten times. The chain is built from TRBV7-3 and TRBJ2-1; 11 bases are shared with TRBD2. Germline lookup yields CDR1 SGHTA and CDR2 FQGTGA. CDR3 length: 17 residues. The V segment lost 6 bases and the J segment 4 bases; nucleotides outside the gene matches: 11. This CDR3 reads CASSPHLSSGRYNEQFF. The CDR3 DNA reads as TGTGCCAGCAGTCCGCACCTTTCTAGCGGGAGGTACAATGAGCAGTTCTTC.

This clonotype was counted many times. The chain combines TRBV12-3 or TRBV12-4 with TRBJ2-7; D remains ambiguous. The V gene lost 4 bases and the J gene lost 4 bases, with 8 bases spanning the gap. This CDR3 has 12 amino acids. The CDR3 nucleotides read TGTGCCAGCAGTTCAGGATTATACGAGCAGTACTTC. It yields the protein CASSSGLYEQYF.

This clonotype has just a few counts. This chain uses TRBV19 with TRBJ1-2, with TRBD1 matching over 12 bases. This CDR3 comprises 17 residues. J was trimmed by 4 bases and V by 6 bases; bases with no gene match: 12. Germline values: CDR1 LNHDA, CDR2 SQIVND (reference sequence). CDR3 region: CASSSRDRGHRSYGYTF. In nucleotides, the CDR3 is TGTGCCAGTAGCTCCCGGGACAGGGGGCATCGAAGCTATGGCTACACCTTC.

This clonotype was seen a handful of times. V and J are TRBV6-1 and TRBJ1-2, with 7 bases identical to TRBD1. Trimming at V came to 5 bases and at J to 4 bases, leaving 7 bases not matched to a gene. CDR3 length: 14 residues. CDR1 is MNHNS and CDR2 is SASEGT in the germline V gene. CDR3 in amino acids: CASSTSGGIYGYTF. CDR3 nucleotides: TGTGCCAGCAGTACCTCAGGGGGGATCTATGGCTACACCTTC.